This TCR beta chain appears in the sequencing data of a study of T cell changes during pregnancy in multiple sclerosis. J was trimmed by 4 bases and V by 5 bases; bases with no gene match: 1. CDR1 is LNHNV, CDR2 YYDKDF, per germline (reference sequence). The CDR3 length is 12 residues. Here immunoSEQ multiplex PCR was the method, and the copy in TCRdb shows in-frame clones only, minus some. The sample carries 39,000 or so clones, 94% recorded once. This receptor was identified in a female donor with multiple sclerosis, enrolled in a pregnancy study. This material consisted of CD8+ T cells from peripheral blood mononuclear cells, taken in the third trimester of pregnancy. This chain connects TRBV15 to TRBJ2-7, with 8 bases that match TRBD1. The DNA for the CDR3 is TGTGCCACCAGCGGACAGGGATACGAGCAGTACTTC. It translates to CATSGQGYEQYF.